This is a list of T cell receptor beta chains from one sample in a study of cytomegalovirus exposure and HLA in healthy donors. TCRdb's copy holds only in-frame clones and misses some; the assay was immunoSEQ multiplex PCR. The top ten hold roughly 3.1% of the sample, which has about 120,000 clones, 60% to 85% seen once. The sample was PBMCs. The source of these receptors is a young woman in good health and CMV-seropositive. CDR3s leave out the opening cysteine and the closing phenylalanine or tryptophan.

TRBV5-1,ASSFRGLAGYNEQF
TRBV11-2,ASSLGSGGNIQPQH
TRBV28,ASSLYRDTHNEQF
TRBV2,ASSESRDSQYT
TRBV28,ASSDRGRGYNTDTQY
TRBV29-1,SGRWQGSSGANVLT
TRBV5-1,ASSLQGGQETQY
TRBV28,ASSLGGSSPLH
TRBV11-2,ASSLRRTEYATNEKLF
TRBV11-3,ASSLGVGTDTQY
TRBV30,AWSVPGVDIQY
TRBV6-4,ASSELPSTGELF
TRBV7-9,SSSSRGAAGNEKLF
TRBV6-5,AVTSGTDTQY
TRBV30,AWTQGYNSPLH
TRBV6-5,ASRGIGGNTEAF
TRBV7-3,ASSLGASYEQY
TRBV7-2,ASTLSGGAEQY
TRBV5-5,ASSLLANEKLF
TRBV18,ASSRSAGALEAQF
TRBV6-1,ASRGGLNTEAF
TRBV7-9,ASSSDKHNEKLF
TRBV5-1,ASSASPPAPGPGELF
TRBV4-3,ASSQDSAGRNTIY
TRBV28,ASSSDRGGTDTQY
TRBV10-3,ASRQPQADTQY
TRBV5-6,ASSLRRVLRNGYT
TRBV7-2,ASSTTPNLNTEAF
TRBV6-5,ASSWMGGEAF